The 22 T cell receptor beta chains reported below all come from one sample, sequenced in a study of technical replicates of blood from a handful of donors. Measured with immunoSEQ multiplex PCR; TCRdb has only the in-frame clones, and not every one. The sample includes approximately 60,000 clones, about 86% of them seen just once. The material sequenced was PBMCs. The origin of the receptors is a human donor in good health. Some clones in this sample may be carry-over from other donors' samples.

J is TRBJ1-5 and V is TRBV13; D remains unclear. V lost 5 bases to trimming and J lost 0 bases, with 5 bases between them. This CDR3 has 13 residues. Germline V gene lookup returns CDR1 PRHDT and CDR2 FYEKMQ (reference sequence). The CDR3 region is CASSRYSNQPQHF. CDR3 DNA sequence: TGTGCCAGCAGCCGGTATAGCAATCAGCCCCAGCATTTT.

The chain employs TRBV12-5 and TRBJ2-7, with unresolved D. Germline V gene sequence: CDR1 LGHNT, CDR2 FRNRAP. The CDR3 has 13 residues. Trimming took off 5 bases at V and 3 bases at J, with 11 bases between the two ends. CDR3 in DNA: TGTGCTAGTGGTGAATCGCCCGGCTACGAGCAGTACTTC. Its protein product is CASGESPGYEQYF.

V gene TRBV10-1 combines with J gene TRBJ2-4, with D unresolved. V shed 7 bases and J shed 0 bases, with 4 bases lying between them. Germline V lookup: CDR1 WNHNN, CDR2 SYGVQD (reference sequence). The CDR3 has 12 residues. The CDR3 DNA reads TGCGCCAGCACCCTAGCCAAAAACATTCAGTACTTC. Protein sequence: CASTLAKNIQYF.

The V gene is TRBV14, the J gene TRBJ1-6; TRBD1 is a possible D gene (6 bases). V was pared by 4 bases and J by 10 bases, with 14 bases between. The CDR3 covers 14 residues. Germline-derived CDR1 and CDR2 are SGHDN and FVKESK. The CDR3 nucleotides read TGTGCCAGCAGCCTAGGGGGAATTGACTCACCCCTCCACTTT. Translated, it gives CASSLGGIDSPLHF.

This chain uses TRBV6-6 with TRBJ1-6; 7 nucleotides line up with TRBD1. V trimming: 7 bases; J trimming: 4 bases; junction bases outside the gene matches: 10. The CDR3 runs 16 residues. CDR1 and CDR2 from the germline V gene are MNHNY and SVGAGI (reference sequence). CDR3: CASTLGWGQYNSPLHF. CDR3 nucleotides: TGTGCCAGCACTCTGGGGTGGGGACAGTATAATTCACCCCTCCACTTT.

The rearrangement uses TRBV6-1 and TRBJ2-3; no definite D call. The CDR3 is 15 residues long. Germline CDR1 reads MNHNS; CDR2 reads SASEGT. Trimming removed 4 bases at V and 3 bases at J, with 14 bases between. The chain's CDR3 is CASSAPSWATDTQYF. DNA of the CDR3: TGTGCCAGCAGTGCGCCGAGTTGGGCGACAGATACGCAGTATTTT.

The V gene is TRBV14, the J gene TRBJ1-4; D is perhaps TRBD1 (6 bases). Germline V gene sequence: CDR1 SGHDN, CDR2 FVKESK. V lost 8 bases and J 4 bases, leaving 14 bases between the germline ends. This CDR3 contains 14 residues. CDR3 protein: CASGGAGYNEKLFF. The DNA of the CDR3 is TGTGCCAGCGGGGGGGCAGGATATAATGAAAAACTGTTTTTT.

The rearrangement uses TRBV7-9 and TRBJ1-3; D is perhaps TRBD1 (6 bases). The CDR3 contains 17 residues. V was pared by 5 bases and J by 1 base, with 18 bases between. Germline CDR1 reads SEHNR; CDR2 reads FQNEAQ (reference sequence). For the CDR3, the DNA is TGTGCCAGCAGCGTATCCGGGACACCTCTTTCTGGAAACACCATATATTTT. Protein product: CASSVSGTPLSGNTIYF.

V usage is TRBV7-3 and J usage is TRBJ2-1, with 9 positions matching TRBD2. Germline loops: CDR1 SGHTA, CDR2 FQGTGA. With V trimmed by 2 bases and J by 4 bases, 6 bases remained unmatched. This CDR3 has 16 amino acids. This CDR3 reads CASSLLASGIYNEQFF. The CDR3 region has the DNA TGTGCCAGCAGCTTATTGGCTAGCGGGATTTACAATGAGCAGTTCTTC. Combining the CDR3 with reference TRBV7-3 and TRBJ2-1 gives the whole variable domain GAGVSQTPSNKVTEKGKYVELRCDPISGHTALYWYRQSLGQGPEFLIYFQGTGAADDSGLPNDRFFAVRPEGSVSTLKIQRTERGDSAVYLCASSLLASGIYNEQFFGPGTRLTVL.

V is TRBV6-5 and J is TRBJ1-4, with 7 bases aligning to TRBD1. Germline trimming cut 6 bases from V and 7 bases from J; bases unmatched to any gene: 8. CDR1 and CDR2 from the germline V gene are MNHEY and SVGAGI. CDR3 size: 14 residues. In DNA form, the CDR3 reads TGTGCCAGCAGAGACAGGGCCAGGGGTGAAAAACTGTTTTTT. Protein sequence: CASRDRARGEKLFF.

The rearrangement links TRBV10-3 to TRBJ2-3, with D perhaps TRBD2 (6 bases). Per germline, CDR1 ENHRY and CDR2 SYGVKD. V lost 11 bases and J lost 0, with 18 bases in between. The CDR3 consists of 15 residues. CDR3 in DNA: TGTGCCTCCACGGGGGAGGCCTCTAGCACAGATACGCAGTATTTT. Its protein is CASTGEASSTDTQYF.

This rearrangement joins TRBV4-3 to TRBJ2-1; 9 bases are shared with TRBD1. Germline CDR1 LGHNA, CDR2 YSLEER. With 2 bases clipped from V and 9 bases from J, the junction kept 8 bases outside the gene matches. The CDR3 is 15 amino acids. CDR3 protein: CASSQTGTGIAEQFF. CDR3 sequence (DNA): TGCGCCAGCAGCCAAACCGGGACAGGGATTGCTGAGCAGTTCTTC.

The chain joins TRBV15 to TRBJ2-2; 9 bases align to TRBD1. Germline CDR1 is LNHNV and CDR2 is YYDKDF (reference sequence). The CDR3 consists of 16 residues. J gave up 3 bases and V 1 base, and 3 bases lay outside the gene matches. The CDR3 DNA follows: TGTGCCACCAGCAGAGGACAGGGGGAGGACACCGGGGAGCTGTTTTTT. It yields the protein CATSRGQGEDTGELFF.

This chain connects TRBV7-2 to TRBJ1-4; no firm D call. Germline loops: CDR1 SGHTA, CDR2 FQGNSA. Trimming removed 1 base at V and 2 bases at J, with 11 bases between. The CDR3 runs to 16 residues. DNA for the CDR3: TGTGCCAGCAGCTTAGACGGCCCGAGGACTAATGAAAAACTGTTTTTT. Amino acid sequence: CASSLDGPRTNEKLFF.

This clone has just one count. The rearrangement joins TRBV4-3 to TRBJ2-2; tentative D call: TRBD2 (5 bases). Germline-derived CDR1 and CDR2 are LGHNA and YSLEER. V lost 5 bases and J 6 bases, leaving 13 bases between the germline ends. This CDR3 region has 14 residues. CDR3: CASSSGMEPGELFF. CDR3 coding DNA: TGCGCCAGCAGCTCGGGGATGGAACCCGGGGAGCTGTTTTTT.

The CDR3 is CASSYSWQGANEQYF. In nucleotides, the CDR3 is TGTGCCAGCAGTTACTCGTGGCAGGGCGCGAACGAGCAGTACTTC. The V gene is TRBV6-5, the J gene TRBJ2-7; D is perhaps TRBD1 (5 bases). This CDR3 is 15 amino acids long. Germline V gene lookup returns CDR1 MNHEY and CDR2 SVGAGI. V lost 0 bases and J 5 bases, leaving 14 bases between the germline ends.

The chain couples TRBV6-4 to TRBJ2-3, with 7 nucleotides matching TRBD2. Germline-derived CDR1 and CDR2 are MRHNA and SNTAGT. CDR3 size: 16 residues. Unmatched junction bases numbered 7, after V lost 0 bases and J lost 4 bases. CDR3 sequence (DNA): TGTGCCAGCAGTGACTCGTCCAGCGGGGCCTCAGATACGCAGTATTTT. Its protein product is CASSDSSSGASDTQYF.

The chain carries TRBV6-1 and TRBJ1-2; D gene uncertain. The CDR3 covers 17 residues. CDR1 MNHNS and CDR2 SASEGT come from the germline V gene. The ends were cut back, 4 bases at V and 0 bases at J, with 18 bases in the middle. Here the CDR3 reads CASSALVGAEANYGYTF. DNA for the CDR3: TGTGCCAGCAGTGCCCTAGTCGGCGCCGAAGCTAACTATGGCTACACCTTC.

The chain links TRBV13 to TRBJ2-3, with 8 bases lining up with TRBD1. Germline assignment: CDR1 PRHDT and CDR2 FYEKMQ (reference sequence). The V segment lost 4 bases and the J segment 6 bases; nucleotides outside the gene matches: 9. The CDR3 is made up of 15 amino acids. CDR3 nucleotide sequence: TGTGCCAGCAGCTCGGGCCTGGGGACAGGCGATACGCAGTATTTT. Protein sequence: CASSSGLGTGDTQYF.

This chain joins TRBV6-4 and TRBJ2-3, with 11 bases lining up with TRBD2. The germline V gene has CDR1 MRHNA and CDR2 SNTAGT. CDR3 size: 14 residues. V shed 3 bases, J shed 5 bases, and the junction held 1 base outside the gene matches. The CDR3 loop is CASSDGLAGDTQYF. The CDR3 nucleotides are TGTGCCAGCAGTGATGGACTAGCGGGAGATACGCAGTATTTT.

The J gene is TRBJ2-1, the V gene TRBV2; TRBD2 agrees at 11 bases. V dropped 6 bases and J dropped 6; count of bases not matched to a gene: 7. This CDR3 comprises 15 residues. CDR1 SNHLY and CDR2 FYNNEI come from the germline V gene. The CDR3 sequence is CASRPIAGGLNEQFF. CDR3 DNA: TGTGCCAGCAGGCCGATAGCGGGGGGGCTCAATGAGCAGTTCTTC.

This clone was found once. This chain uses TRBV20-1 with TRBJ1-3; TRBD1 agrees at 7 bases. CDR3 length: 11 residues. The trim removed 6 bases at V and 7 bases at J, leaving 3 bases unmatched. Germline CDR1 and CDR2: DFQATT and SNEGSKA (reference sequence). The CDR3 sequence: CSAQQGNTIYF. Here the CDR3 DNA reads TGCAGTGCCCAACAGGGGAACACCATATATTTT.